A single sample gave rise to the 27 T cell receptor beta chains below, sequenced in a study of blood T cell repertoires in COVID-19. The method was immunoSEQ multiplex PCR; TCRdb's version includes in-frame clones alone and lacks a portion of them. Found here are 150,000 to 200,000 clones, 85% to 90% of them singletons; the top ten hold 10% to 11%. What was sequenced was peripheral blood. Every receptor here comes from an older woman with COVID-19, enrolled during active disease.

V gene TRBV28 combines with J gene TRBJ1-1; a weak D match, TRBD1 (6 bases). The CDR3 length is 13 residues. Per germline, CDR1 MDHEN and CDR2 SYDVKM. V lost 2 bases and J lost 8, with 12 bases in between. The CDR3 sequence is CASSLGQGTEAFF. As DNA, the CDR3 is TGTGCCAGCAGTTTAGGGCAGGGGACGGAAGCTTTCTTT.

The chain uses TRBV14 and TRBJ1-1; 9 bases agree with TRBD1. The CDR3 extends over 14 amino acids. CDR1 SGHDN and CDR2 FVKESK come from the germline V gene. Trimming cost V 4 bases and J 3 bases; bases outside gene matches: 3. The CDR3 nucleotides read TGTGCCAGCAGCCGCCGGACAGGGGACACTGAAGCTTTCTTT. It specifies CASSRRTGDTEAFF.

The rearrangement joins TRBV7-3 to TRBJ2-7; 12 positions match TRBD2. This CDR3 has 16 amino acids. The germline V gene has CDR1 SGHTA and CDR2 FQGTGA. V shed 0 bases, J shed 6 bases, and the junction held 6 bases outside the gene matches. DNA of the CDR3: TGTGCCAGCAGCTTAACCCTAGCGGGAGGGCCAATCGAGCAGTACTTC. Protein sequence: CASSLTLAGGPIEQYF.

The sample holds a few counts of this clone. J is TRBJ2-7 and V is TRBV10-2; D ambiguous. The V and J ends lost 1 base and 9 bases respectively, with 13 bases between them. Germline values: CDR1 WSHSY, CDR2 SAAADI. There are 13 residues in the CDR3. The CDR3 here is CASSEFLLRGQYF. As DNA, the CDR3 is TGCGCCAGCAGTGAGTTCCTACTACGAGGGCAGTACTTC.

This chain joins TRBV11-2 and TRBJ2-5; 12 nucleotides align to TRBD2. The V segment lost 5 bases and the J segment 9 bases; nucleotides outside the gene matches: 10. The CDR3 covers 15 residues. Germline V gene lookup returns CDR1 SGHAT and CDR2 FQNNGV. CDR3 loop: CASSPLTSGGAAQYF. The CDR3 region has the DNA TGTGCCAGCAGCCCCCTGACTAGCGGGGGCGCGGCCCAGTACTTC. Full variable domain (outside the CDR3, taken from reference TRBV11-2 and TRBJ2-5): EAGVAQSPRYKIIEKRQSVAFWCNPISGHATLYWYQQILGQGPKLLIQFQNNGVVDDSQLPKDRFSAERLKGVDSTLKIQPAKLEDSAVYLCASSPLTSGGAAQYFGPGTRLLVL.

This clone was picked up a small number of times. J is TRBJ2-7 and V is TRBV6-2 or TRBV6-3; 7 positions agree with TRBD2. J lost 4 bases, V lost 5 bases, and 14 bases had no gene match. Germline CDR1 is MNHEY and CDR2 is SVGEGT. The CDR3 loop spans 16 amino acids. The CDR3 DNA sequence: TGTGCCAGCAGTAGAGCCCTAGCGGAGCCGCTTTACGAGCAGTACTTC. This translates into CASSRALAEPLYEQYF.

This chain links TRBV25-1 with TRBJ2-5, with TRBD2 matching over 9 bases. After removal of 4 bases from V and 5 bases from J, the junction contained 8 bases not matched to a gene. Germline CDR1 and CDR2: MGHDK and SYGVNS. The CDR3 is 15 residues long. In DNA, the CDR3 is TGTGCCAGCAGTGTTTGGCGGGAGGGAAAGGAGACCCAGTACTTC. The encoded protein is CASSVWREGKETQYF.

V gene TRBV4-3 combines with J gene TRBJ1-1; 7 positions match TRBD1. Trimming cost V 4 bases and J 11 bases; bases outside gene matches: 13. There are 14 residues in the CDR3. Germline values: CDR1 LGHNA, CDR2 YSLEER. In DNA form, the CDR3 reads TGCGCCAGCAGCCGGGTGTGGAAGGGGGCGAATGCTTTCTTT. It is translated as CASSRVWKGANAFF.

The chain uses TRBV28 and TRBJ2-5, with 11 positions matching TRBD1. CDR1 MDHEN and CDR2 SYDVKM come from the germline V gene. The J segment lost 2 bases and the V segment lost 2 bases, leaving 13 bases of the junction unmatched. This CDR3 spans 19 amino acids. The CDR3 nucleotides read TGTGCCAGCAGTTTAGGGAACTCCGGGACAGGGGGTCTACAAGAGACCCAGTACTTC. It is translated as CASSLGNSGTGGLQETQYF.

The CDR3 protein is CASSPRWGQLGTEAFF. In DNA, the CDR3 is TGTGCCAGCAGCCCCCGATGGGGGCAGTTGGGGACTGAAGCTTTCTTT. The chain couples TRBV7-2 to TRBJ1-1, with a possible D match to TRBD1 (6 bases). The V gene's germline CDR1 is SGHTA and CDR2 FQGNSA. The CDR3 totals 16 residues. With 5 bases removed from V and 5 bases from J, the gap between germline ends came to 21 bases.

The chain uses TRBV4-1 and TRBJ1-2, with 7 bases matching TRBD1. The germline gives CDR1 MGHRA, CDR2 YSYEKL. Unmatched junction bases numbered 9, after V lost 0 bases and J lost 5 bases. The CDR3 contains 16 residues. This chain's CDR3 is CASSQEMRGREYGYTF. CDR3 sequence (DNA): TGCGCCAGCAGCCAAGAAATGAGGGGGCGAGAATATGGCTACACCTTC.

This clone occurred once. The CDR3 loop is CASSLLGQGNGYTF. CDR3 coding DNA: TGTGCCAGCAGTTTATTGGGACAGGGCAATGGCTACACCTTC. The chain recombines TRBV27 with TRBJ1-2, with TRBD1 matching over 9 bases. The CDR3 covers 14 residues. The V gene's germline CDR1 is MNHEY and CDR2 SMNVEV (reference sequence). Unmatched junction bases numbered 3, after V lost 1 base and J lost 6 bases.

The chain has TRBV19 and TRBJ2-7; D gene uncertain. The CDR3 sequence is 11 residues long. Trimming pared 4 bases from V and 4 bases from J, leaving 5 bases between. CDR1 is LNHDA and CDR2 is SQIVND in the germline V gene (reference sequence). The CDR3 sequence: CASSRAYEQYF. In DNA form, the CDR3 reads TGTGCCAGTAGTAGAGCATACGAGCAGTACTTC.

This chain uses TRBV11-2 with TRBJ2-7; possible D gene TRBD2, 6 bases. This CDR3 is built from 16 residues. The V gene's germline CDR1 is SGHAT and CDR2 FQNNGV. V shed 7 bases and J shed 2 bases, with 21 bases lying between them. The CDR3 DNA follows: TGTGCCAGCAACCTTGCCGGGGCGGGCGGGACCTACGAGCAGTACTTC. Its protein product is CASNLAGAGGTYEQYF.

V is TRBV4-1 and J is TRBJ1-2; no definite D call. This CDR3 has 15 amino acids. The germline V gene has CDR1 MGHRA and CDR2 YSYEKL. Trimming removed 0 bases at V and 2 bases at J, with 10 bases between. CDR3 loop: CASSQDGVTNYGYTF. The CDR3 bases are TGCGCCAGCAGCCAAGACGGGGTGACAAACTATGGCTACACCTTC.

The rearrangement joins TRBV5-6 to TRBJ2-3; 7 bases are a match to TRBD1. The CDR3 runs to 16 residues. V shed 3 bases and J 2 bases; nucleotides not matched to a gene: 9. Germline V lookup: CDR1 SGHDT, CDR2 YYEEEE. CDR3 sequence: CASSYYGTAYTDTQYF. The DNA for the CDR3 is TGTGCCAGCAGCTACTATGGGACAGCTTACACAGATACGCAGTATTTT.

This chain links TRBV19 with TRBJ2-1; no firm D call. V was pared by 6 bases and J by 0 bases, with 6 bases between. The CDR3 consists of 13 residues. CDR1 and CDR2 from the germline V gene are LNHDA and SQIVND (reference sequence). CDR3 sequence reads: CASRLSSYNEQFF. The CDR3 coding sequence is TGTGCCAGTAGGCTTAGCTCCTACAATGAGCAGTTCTTC.

This clone was observed once. The gene calls are TRBV7-2 and TRBJ1-2; 9 bases match TRBD1. Losses at the gene ends were 0 bases for V and 7 bases for J; bases not matched to a gene: 6. The CDR3 is 15 residues long. Germline CDR1 SGHTA, CDR2 FQGNSA. In DNA form, the CDR3 reads TGTGCCAGCAGCTTAGCACTCCAGGGACAGGGTGGCTACACCTTC. Amino acid sequence: CASSLALQGQGGYTF.

V gene TRBV9 combines with J gene TRBJ2-7, with 10 nucleotides matching TRBD2. The CDR3 is 14 residues long. After removal of 4 bases from V and 6 bases from J, the junction contained 7 bases not matched to a gene. The germline CDR1 and CDR2 sequences are SGDLS and YYNGEE. CDR3 amino acids: CASSSLAGVGEQYF. The CDR3 nucleotides read TGTGCCAGCAGCTCCCTAGCGGGAGTGGGCGAGCAGTACTTC.

The chain joins TRBV2 to TRBJ1-3; 8 bases align to TRBD1. Germline loops: CDR1 SNHLY, CDR2 FYNNEI. V lost 4 bases to trimming and J lost 4 bases; unmatched junction nucleotides: 6. This CDR3 spans 15 amino acids. This chain's CDR3 is CASSVAGGGGNTIYF. The CDR3 bases are TGTGCCAGCAGTGTAGCAGGGGGCGGCGGAAACACCATATATTTT.

The chain couples TRBV7-9 to TRBJ1-2; no reliable D call. The CDR3 consists of 14 residues. CDR1 is SEHNR, CDR2 FQNEAQ, per germline (reference sequence). Trimming cost V 3 bases and J 0 bases, with 8 bases left between them. The CDR3 region is CASSFPGANYGYTF. The CDR3 DNA follows: TGTGCCAGCAGCTTTCCGGGAGCTAACTATGGCTACACCTTC. The full variable domain, with the rest looked up from reference TRBV7-9 and TRBJ1-2, is DTGVSQNPRHKITKRGQNVTFRCDPISEHNRLYWYRQTLGQGPEFLTYFQNEAQLEKSRLLSDRFSAERPKGSFSTLEIQRTEQGDSAMYLCASSFPGANYGYTFGSGTRLTVV.

This clone was recorded only once. The chain employs TRBV9 and TRBJ1-3; D may be TRBD1 (6 bases). Trimming shortened V by 0 bases and J by 6 bases, and 10 bases separated the two germline ends. There are 14 residues in the CDR3. Germline V CDR1 and CDR2: SGDLS, YYNGEE. In nucleotides, the CDR3 is TGTGCCAGCAGCGTAGGCTCAGGGGCAAACACCATATATTTT. It specifies CASSVGSGANTIYF. Variable domain in full (rest from reference TRBV9 and TRBJ1-3): DSGVTQTPKHLITATGQRVTLRCSPRSGDLSVYWYQQSLDQGLQFLIQYYNGEERAKGNILERFSAQQFPDLHSELNLSSLELGDSALYFCASSVGSGANTIYFGEGSWLTVV.

This clone was counted a few times. CDR3 amino acids: CASRNLAYTYEQYF. The CDR3 DNA sequence: TGTGCCAGTAGGAACCTAGCGTATACCTACGAGCAGTACTTC. The chain uses TRBV19 and TRBJ2-7; D is possibly TRBD2 (6 bases). Germline lookup yields CDR1 LNHDA and CDR2 SQIVND (reference sequence). V dropped 6 bases and J dropped 2 bases, with 14 bases sitting between them. The CDR3 consists of 14 residues.

The V gene is TRBV28, the J gene TRBJ1-4; 7 positions agree with TRBD1. Trimming took 2 bases from V and 8 from J; bases not matched to a gene: 8. This CDR3 spans 15 amino acids. CDR1 is MDHEN and CDR2 is SYDVKM in the germline V gene. CDR3 sequence: CASSLTTGAWEKLFF. The CDR3 DNA sequence: TGTGCCAGCAGTTTAACCACAGGGGCGTGGGAAAAACTGTTTTTT.

This chain joins TRBV4-1 and TRBJ1-4; no firm D call. Germline V CDR1 and CDR2: MGHRA, YSYEKL. The CDR3 contains 15 residues. Trimming took off 1 base at V and 0 bases at J, with 6 bases between the two ends. In DNA, the CDR3 is TGCGCCAGCAGCCAAGTTGAGACAACTAATGAAAAACTGTTTTTT. This translates into CASSQVETTNEKLFF.

The genes are TRBV6-4 and TRBJ2-1, with a tentative D call TRBD1 (6 bases). V dropped 4 bases and J dropped 4 bases, with 8 bases sitting between them. The germline V gene encodes CDR1 MRHNA and CDR2 SNTAGT. The CDR3 totals 13 residues. The CDR3 protein is CASSAQGYNEQFF. The CDR3 DNA reads TGTGCCAGCAGTGCGCAGGGGTACAATGAGCAGTTCTTC.

J is TRBJ2-2 and V is TRBV6-2 or TRBV6-3; TRBD2 aligns across 15 bases. CDR3 length: 18 residues. With V trimmed by 5 bases and J by 5 bases, 9 bases remained unmatched. Germline CDR1 and CDR2: MNHEY and SVGEGT. The CDR3 DNA sequence: TGTGCCAGCAGTCCCCGGGGCGGGACTAGCGGGAGGACCGGGGAGCTGTTTTTT. It is translated as CASSPRGGTSGRTGELFF.